A selection of T cell receptor beta chains follows, all from one sample in a study of shared clonotypes between healthy human individuals. Profiled with immunoSEQ multiplex PCR; TCRdb holds only in-frame clones, not every one. This repertoire shows about half a million clones, about 72% found once; its top ten account for about 11%. The specimen was PBMCs. These receptors were obtained from a woman aged 40 to 50 in good health. Some clones in this sample may be carry-over from other donors' samples. CDR3s include the opening cysteine and the closing phenylalanine or tryptophan. Fields, in order: D gene, J gene, V gene, clone size, CDR3 protein, CDR3 DNA. D genes are given only for firm matches. Some rows mark clone size as missing; the rest say once, few, many or name a class of expanded clone.

>.|TRBJ2-7|TRBV29-1|.
CSVVEGAGEQYF
TGCAGCGTTGTGGAGGGAGCTGGCGAGCAGTACTTC
>.|TRBJ2-1|TRBV5-1|many
CASSLVGETGEQFF
TGCGCCAGCAGCTTGGTAGGGGAGACGGGTGAGCAGTTCTTC
>TRBD1|TRBJ2-7|TRBV2|.
CASNRDRNSYEQYF
TGTGCCAGCAACCGGGACAGGAACTCCTACGAGCAGTACTTC
>.|TRBJ2-1|TRBV4-1|.
CASSQVSRADNEQFF
TGCGCCAGCAGCCAAGTGAGCCGGGCGGACAATGAGCAGTTCTTC
>TRBD2|TRBJ2-2|TRBV4-2|.
CASSQATGLAGGRNTGELFF
TGTGCCAGCAGCCAGGCCACGGGACTAGCGGGAGGACGGAACACCGGGGAGCTGTTTTTT
>.|TRBJ2-7|TRBV5-6|many
CASSALGTADPTQYF
TGTGCCAGCAGCGCCTTAGGGACGGCTGACCCAACGCAGTACTTC
>.|TRBJ2-3|TRBV7-9|.
CASSFQGGSSTDTQYF
TGTGCCAGCAGCTTTCAGGGCGGGTCTAGCACAGATACGCAGTATTTT
>.|TRBJ2-1|TRBV6-4|.
CASSDSGVNEQFF
TGTGCCAGCAGTGACTCAGGGGTGAATGAGCAGTTCTTC
>TRBD1|TRBJ2-3|TRBV5-1|.
CASSPGVGQVPSTDTQYF
TGCGCCAGCAGCCCTGGAGTGGGACAGGTCCCGTCCACAGATACGCAGTATTTT
>.|TRBJ2-1|TRBV2|.
CASRGLPLAYNEQFF
TGTGCCAGCAGAGGCCTGCCCCTCGCCTACAATGAGCAGTTCTTC
>.|TRBJ2-2|TRBV9|once
CASSVNRARDGELFF
TGTGCCAGCAGCGTAAATAGGGCGAGGGACGGGGAGCTGTTTTTT
>TRBD2|TRBJ2-1|TRBV7-3|many
CASSLMREGRNEQFF
TGTGCCAGCAGCTTAATGCGGGAGGGCCGCAATGAGCAGTTCTTC
>.|TRBJ1-2|TRBV10-3|.
CAISESRFGYGYTF
TGTGCCATCAGTGAGTCAAGATTCGGGTATGGCTACACCTTC
>TRBD1|TRBJ1-4|TRBV5-4|.
CASSLAAGGQGLQKLFF
TGTGCCAGCAGCTTGGCCGCAGGCGGACAGGGTTTACAAAAACTGTTTTTT
>.|TRBJ1-4|TRBV5-1|few
CASSLGGMPNEKLFF
TGCGCCAGCAGCTTGGGGGGAATGCCTAATGAAAAACTGTTTTTT
>.|TRBJ1-1|TRBV7-2|.
CASSLYFPTNTEAFF
TGTGCCAGCAGCTTATATTTTCCCACGAACACTGAAGCTTTCTTT
>.|TRBJ2-5|TRBV10-3|.
CAISDGETQYF
TGTGCCATCAGTGACGGAGAGACCCAGTACTTC
>.|TRBJ2-5|TRBV5-1|few
CASRETGAAETQYF
TGCGCCAGCAGGGAAACGGGAGCAGCGGAGACCCAGTACTTC
>.|TRBJ2-1|TRBV11-2|.
CASSLRDRQFF
TGTGCCAGCAGCCTCCGGGACCGTCAGTTCTTC
>TRBD2|TRBJ2-7|TRBV4-1|.
CASSQGLVTKTGEQYF
TGCGCCAGCAGCCAGGGACTAGTTACCAAAACAGGGGAGCAGTACTTC
>.|TRBJ1-1|TRBV30|.
CAWSVRGPF
TGTGCCTGGAGTGTGAGAGGGCCCTTT
>.|TRBJ1-2|TRBV6-1|.
CASRTGSGYTF
TGTGCCAGCCGCACAGGGAGTGGCTACACCTTC
>TRBD1|TRBJ2-7|TRBV5-5|.
CASSLAVRTGGLGSYEQYF
TGTGCCAGCAGCTTAGCGGTGAGAACAGGGGGACTGGGGTCCTACGAGCAGTACTTC
>TRBD1|TRBJ2-7|TRBV6-6|.
CATGDRVNEQYF
TGTGCCACCGGGGACAGGGTGAACGAGCAGTACTTC
>TRBD1|TRBJ2-7|TRBV2|.
CASSEGTGTDEQYF
TGTGCCAGCAGTGAAGGGACAGGGACAGACGAGCAGTACTTC
>TRBD1|TRBJ2-5|TRBV19|few
CASSRIGQGEETQYF
TGTGCCAGTAGTAGGATCGGACAGGGTGAAGAGACCCAGTACTTC
>TRBD2|TRBJ2-7|TRBV6-5|.
CASSLAGVRYEQYF
TGTGCCAGCAGTTTAGCGGGAGTCCGGTACGAGCAGTACTTC
>TRBD1|TRBJ2-5|TRBV7-2|.
CASSLAGQGGTQYF
TGTGCCAGCAGCTTAGCTGGACAGGGTGGGACCCAGTACTTC
>TRBD2|TRBJ2-7|TRBV7-3|.
CASSRNGLATSEQYF
TGTGCCAGCAGCCGAAACGGACTAGCGACCTCCGAGCAGTACTTC
>.|TRBJ2-3|TRBV9|once
CASSVPGSDTQYF
TGTGCCAGCAGCGTACCAGGGTCAGATACGCAGTATTTT
>.|TRBJ2-3|TRBV2|.
CASSEMGGDTQYF
TGTGCCAGCAGTGAAATGGGAGGAGATACGCAGTATTTT
>.|TRBJ2-1|TRBV7-6|.
CASSFTGVYNEQFF
TGTGCCAGCAGCTTTACGGGAGTATACAATGAGCAGTTCTTC
>TRBD2|TRBJ2-5|TRBV7-3|few
CASSLGLAGGETQYF
TGTGCCAGCAGCTTAGGGCTAGCGGGAGGTGAGACCCAGTACTTC
>TRBD1|TRBJ2-1|TRBV7-7|.
CASSPGDREYNEQFF
TGTGCTAGCAGCCCGGGGGACAGGGAATACAATGAGCAGTTCTTC
>.|TRBJ2-1|TRBV6-6|few
CASSYSGDLAEQFF
TGTGCCAGCAGTTACTCGGGGGATTTGGCTGAGCAGTTCTTC
>TRBD1|TRBJ2-5|TRBV2|.
CASSRQDRGETQYF
TGTGCCAGCAGTCGCCAGGACAGGGGGGAGACCCAGTACTTC
>.|TRBJ1-1|TRBV28|.
CASSAGGGNWDTEAFF
TGTGCCAGCAGTGCAGGTGGGGGGAATTGGGACACTGAAGCTTTCTTT
>.|TRBJ1-2|TRBV2|.
CASSENSVYGYTF
TGTGCCAGCAGTGAAAACTCCGTCTATGGCTACACCTTC
>.|TRBJ2-2|TRBV6-5|.
CASSSTENTGELFF
TGTGCCAGCAGTTCGACAGAGAACACCGGGGAGCTGTTTTTT
>TRBD2|TRBJ2-2|TRBV11-2|.
CASSFIGRAITGELFF
TGTGCCAGCAGCTTCATCGGGAGGGCCATCACCGGGGAGCTGTTTTTT
>.|TRBJ2-7|TRBV21-1|.
CASSKASNPGSYEQYF
TGTGCCAGCAGCAAAGCCAGCAATCCGGGCTCCTACGAGCAGTACTTC
>.|TRBJ2-7|TRBV29-1|.
CSVGQDTYEQYF
TGCAGCGTTGGGCAGGATACCTACGAGCAGTACTTC
>.|TRBJ1-3|TRBV11-2|.
CASSFGGSGNTIYF
TGTGCCAGCAGCTTCGGGGGCTCTGGAAACACCATATATTTT
>.|TRBJ1-1|TRBV19|.
CASRTEGNTEAFF
TGTGCCAGCAGGACTGAGGGGAACACTGAAGCTTTCTTT
>.|TRBJ2-3|TRBV11-2|.
CASSLVQGGTDTQYF
TGTGCCAGCAGCTTAGTCCAGGGAGGCACAGATACGCAGTATTTT
>.|TRBJ2-1|TRBV2|many
CASRPPYNEQFF
TGTGCCAGCAGGCCCCCGTACAATGAGCAGTTCTTC
>TRBD2|TRBJ2-1|TRBV29-1|many
CSVRLALGGGNEQFF
TGCAGCGTTCGTCTCGCACTGGGGGGGGGCAATGAGCAGTTCTTC
>.|TRBJ1-1|TRBV11-3|.
CASVLWGTEAFF
TGTGCCAGCGTCCTCTGGGGCACTGAAGCTTTCTTT
>.|TRBJ2-3|TRBV27|.
CASSFRGGTQYF
TGTGCCAGCAGTTTTAGGGGAGGTACGCAGTATTTT
>TRBD2|TRBJ2-1|TRBV11-1|.
CASSVGLATYNEQFF
TGCGCCAGCAGCGTGGGACTAGCAACCTACAATGAGCAGTTCTTC
>TRBD2|TRBJ2-7|TRBV4-2|.
CASSQGLAENEQYF
TGTGCCAGCAGCCAAGGACTAGCGGAGAACGAGCAGTACTTC
>.|TRBJ1-5|TRBV5-1|.
CASSLQGGNQPQHF
TGCGCCAGCAGCTTACAGGGAGGCAATCAGCCCCAGCATTTT